This T cell receptor beta chain appears in the sequencing data of a study of cytomegalovirus exposure and HLA in healthy donors. Findings and caveats of the study: Presence/absence analyses supposed approximately even sequencing depth among donors. It was confirmed in vitro that a few of the CMV-associated chains were specific for CMV antigens. Fewer N-insertions than the approximately 610-donor mean were reportedly shown by an Asian-associated ancestry cluster in a later analysis.

On this clone: What it recognizes is unknown.

This PCR relied on a set of 60 Vbeta primers and 13 Jbeta primers. In the authors' methods: Among the unique TCR beta chains that a later analysis counted, about 86 million in all, some 10 million were shared. Data came from immunoSEQ multiplex PCR; TCRdb stores just in-frame clones and leaves some out. V and J calls plus clone size are reproduced from that table; the DNA served to infer D and trimming. Among approximately 190,000 clones listed, 80% were seen once. The sequence was obtained from a man between 40 and 49 years old in good health and CMV-seropositive. What was sequenced was PBMCs.

CDR3 in amino acids: CASSHGRDTDTQYF. The CDR3 DNA follows: TGCGCCAGCAGTCACGGCCGGGACACAGATACGCAGTATTTT. The rearrangement joins TRBV4-1 to TRBJ2-3; a possible D gene is TRBD2 (5 bases). The CDR3 has 14 amino acids. Trimming removed 6 bases at V and 2 bases at J, with 12 bases between. The germline V gene has CDR1 MGHRA and CDR2 YSYEKL.